One sample yielded the 14 T cell receptor beta chains listed below, sequenced in a study of shared clonotypes between healthy human individuals. Sequencing was performed with immunoSEQ multiplex PCR; in TCRdb, only in-frame clones are kept and a portion is missing. Of more than 2 million clones in the sample, about 95% were seen once. Naive-designated CD8 cells lacked CD45RO, were positively enriched for CCR7, and omitted terminally differentiated effector memory CD45RA+ cells. Sample: naive CD8+ T cells sorted from blood. The receptors originated from a man between 18 and 29 years old in good health.

This chain connects TRBV6-6 to TRBJ2-5, with D unclear. The germline gives CDR1 MNHNY, CDR2 SVGAGI (reference sequence). Deletions cut 5 bases from V and 0 bases from J, with 1 base between. The CDR3 has 11 amino acids. CDR3 bases: TGTGCCAGCAGTAACCAAGAGACCCAGTACTTC. Amino acid sequence: CASSNQETQYF.

The chain employs TRBV9 and TRBJ2-2; 15 nucleotides align to TRBD2. V was clipped by 4 bases and J by 2 bases; unmatched bases: 6. CDR3 length equals 18 residues. Germline V CDR1 and CDR2: SGDLS, YYNGEE. CDR3 residues: CASSPGTSGGINTGELFF. For the CDR3, the DNA is TGTGCCAGCAGCCCTGGGACTAGCGGGGGGATTAACACCGGGGAGCTGTTTTTT.

This clone was seen a single time. This rearrangement joins TRBV4-3 to TRBJ2-1; D is undetermined. Germline values: CDR1 LGHNA, CDR2 YSLEER. V was clipped by 0 bases and J by 1 base, with 10 bases between them. This CDR3 region has 16 residues. The CDR3 protein is CASSQDEWQSYNEQFF. DNA of the CDR3: TGCGCCAGCAGCCAAGATGAATGGCAGTCCTACAATGAGCAGTTCTTC.

The gene calls are TRBV14 and TRBJ2-3; 9 bases are shared with TRBD2. The CDR3 contains 16 residues. Germline CDR1 SGHDN, CDR2 FVKESK. After removal of 0 bases from V and 6 bases from J, the junction contained 7 bases not matched to a gene. CDR3 amino acids: CASSQDSAGGEDTQYF. Written as DNA, the CDR3 is TGTGCCAGCAGCCAAGATTCAGCGGGAGGAGAGGATACGCAGTATTTT. Together with reference TRBV14 and TRBJ2-3, the CDR3 gives the full variable domain: EAGVTQFPSHSVIEKGQTVTLRCDPISGHDNLYWYRRVMGKEIKFLLHFVKESKQDESGMPNNRFLAERTGGTYSTLKVQPAELEDSGVYFCASSQDSAGGEDTQYFGPGTRLTVL.

The chain carries TRBV5-1 and TRBJ2-1; D possibly corresponds to TRBD2 (5 bases). The ends were cut back, 0 bases at V and 5 bases at J, with 9 bases in the middle. The CDR3 contains 14 residues. The germline V gene encodes CDR1 SGHRS and CDR2 YFSETQ. The CDR3 DNA follows: TGCGCCAGCAGCTTGGATCCCGGGGACAATGAGCAGTTCTTC. Translating gives CASSLDPGDNEQFF.

The V and J genes are TRBV5-1 and TRBJ2-7; D perhaps matches TRBD1 (6 bases). Trimming stripped 4 bases from V and 0 bases from J, with 32 bases between. Germline lookup yields CDR1 SGHRS and CDR2 YFSETQ. The length of the CDR3 is 21 residues. The CDR3 here is CASSETHTPGATFPLSYEQYF. Here the CDR3 DNA reads TGCGCCAGCAGCGAAACTCACACCCCAGGGGCGACCTTCCCCCTCTCCTACGAGCAGTACTTC.

The rearrangement uses TRBV4-1 and TRBJ2-5, with D possibly TRBD2 on 6 matching bases. V gave up 5 bases and J gave up 3 bases, with 13 bases separating them. The CDR3 has 14 residues. CDR1 and CDR2 (germline): MGHRA, YSYEKL. The CDR3 DNA is TGCGCCAGCAGCGAGGGAGGACTAAAAGAGACCCAGTACTTC. It codes for CASSEGGLKETQYF.

This clone occurred once. The gene calls are TRBV28 and TRBJ2-5; TRBD1 is a possible D gene (5 bases). V lost 5 bases and J lost 2, with 12 bases in between. Germline V gene data show CDR1 as MDHEN and CDR2 as SYDVKM. The CDR3 covers 14 residues. CDR3 sequence: CASSGDSPQETQYF. The CDR3 coding sequence is TGTGCCAGCAGTGGCGACAGTCCTCAAGAGACCCAGTACTTC.

The chain recombines TRBV11-1 with TRBJ2-7; D remains ambiguous. Germline CDR1 and CDR2: SGHAT and FQDESV (reference sequence). This CDR3 contains 13 residues. Trimming left V 4 bases short and J 3 bases short, with 10 bases between. CDR3 sequence: CASSSSLSYEQYF. The CDR3 DNA sequence: TGTGCCAGCAGCTCTTCCCTGAGCTACGAGCAGTACTTC.

The rearrangement joins TRBV6-1 to TRBJ2-2; 9 bases agree with TRBD2. The CDR3 is 14 residues long. The germline gives CDR1 MNHNS, CDR2 SASEGT. Trimming cost V 4 bases and J 9 bases; bases outside gene matches: 6. The CDR3 DNA reads as TGTGCCAGCAGTGGGCCTAGCGGGGTTTGGGAGCTGTTTTTT. Its translation: CASSGPSGVWELFF.

The J gene is TRBJ2-2, the V gene TRBV7-8; 9 bases match TRBD2. After removal of 0 bases from V and 9 bases from J, the junction contained 11 bases not matched to a gene. The CDR3 is made up of 17 amino acids. Germline CDR1 is SGHVS and CDR2 is FQNEAQ. The CDR3 DNA follows: TGTGCCAGCAGCTTAGCTCCGGGACTAGCAGAGCTAAGGGAGCTGTTTTTT. Translated, it gives CASSLAPGLAELRELFF.

The rearrangement uses TRBV6-5 and TRBJ1-1, with D tentatively TRBD1 (5 bases). Deletions cut 5 bases from V and 4 bases from J, with 14 bases between. Germline V gene sequence: CDR1 MNHEY, CDR2 SVGAGI. The CDR3 is 14 amino acids. The CDR3 sequence is CASSPLGAGTEAFF. CDR3 coding DNA: TGTGCCAGCAGTCCCCTCGGGGCAGGCACTGAAGCTTTCTTT.

This chain joins TRBV5-1 and TRBJ2-1; D may be TRBD2 (5 bases). The V end lost 0 bases, the J end lost 8 bases, and 15 bases lay between the germline ends. The CDR3 contains 15 residues. The germline V gene has CDR1 SGHRS and CDR2 YFSETQ. This chain's CDR3 is CASSLARGPSHEQFF. In DNA, the CDR3 is TGCGCCAGCAGCTTGGCTCGCGGGCCGTCCCATGAGCAGTTCTTC.

This sequence joins TRBV27 and TRBJ2-3; D uncertain. The CDR3 contains 13 residues. V shed 5 bases and J shed 4 bases, with 10 bases lying between them. CDR1 is MNHEY, CDR2 SMNVEV, per germline (reference sequence). The CDR3 spells CASSPIQPDTQYF. The CDR3 nucleotides are TGTGCCAGCAGTCCCATCCAACCAGATACGCAGTATTTT.